This TCR beta chain appears in the sequencing data of a study of T-cell reconstitution after alpha-beta-depleted transplantation in children. A library of TCRbeta sequences, prepared with unique molecular identifiers, was generated. TCRdb re-analysed the PCR reads in MiXCR, keeping a single row per CDR3 protein. The sample lists a few hundred thousand distinct CDR3 sequences; around 27% were seen once. Points from the study as a whole: Hyperexpanded clones declined; after one year, newly produced T cells mostly supplied diversity. Reportedly, only several hundred clones from non-depleted graft cells drove alpha-beta T-cell counts at about two months.

In the case of this clonotype: The antigen is undetermined.

The CDR3 totals 14 residues. V gave up 2 bases and J gave up 7 bases; unmatched junction bases: 7. The germline V gene has CDR1 ENHRY and CDR2 SYGVKD. This chain links TRBV10-3 with TRBJ2-7, with TRBD1 identical over 8 bases. This clonotype was obtained from a boy in the first two years of life with Wiskott-Aldrich syndrome, due to receive a stem cell transplant. This sample comprised PBMCs, obtained before TCRalphabeta/CD19-depleted stem cell transplant. The CDR3 sequence: CAISELQGGGEQYF. In nucleotides, the CDR3 is TGTGCCATCAGTGAGCTACAGGGGGGAGGTGAGCAGTACTTC.